Sequencing of this T cell receptor beta chain was carried out in a study of monozygotic twins with cystic fibrosis. The protocol was immunoSEQ multiplex PCR, while the TCRdb copy is restricted to in-frame clones and leaves out a portion. The sample holds under 40,000 clones, around 96% seen once. The ends lost 7 bases at V and 4 bases at J; junction bases unmatched: 10. Germline V gene lookup returns CDR1 LGHNT and CDR2 FRNRAP. The length of the CDR3 is 15 residues. Specimen: blood. J is TRBJ1-3 and V is TRBV12-5; 7 bases are a match to TRBD1. The TCR sequence derives from a girl aged 2 to 10 with cystic fibrosis. CDR3 in amino acids: CASATGQGEGNTIYF. Written as DNA, the CDR3 is TGTGCTAGTGCCACTGGGCAGGGGGAAGGAAACACCATATATTTT.